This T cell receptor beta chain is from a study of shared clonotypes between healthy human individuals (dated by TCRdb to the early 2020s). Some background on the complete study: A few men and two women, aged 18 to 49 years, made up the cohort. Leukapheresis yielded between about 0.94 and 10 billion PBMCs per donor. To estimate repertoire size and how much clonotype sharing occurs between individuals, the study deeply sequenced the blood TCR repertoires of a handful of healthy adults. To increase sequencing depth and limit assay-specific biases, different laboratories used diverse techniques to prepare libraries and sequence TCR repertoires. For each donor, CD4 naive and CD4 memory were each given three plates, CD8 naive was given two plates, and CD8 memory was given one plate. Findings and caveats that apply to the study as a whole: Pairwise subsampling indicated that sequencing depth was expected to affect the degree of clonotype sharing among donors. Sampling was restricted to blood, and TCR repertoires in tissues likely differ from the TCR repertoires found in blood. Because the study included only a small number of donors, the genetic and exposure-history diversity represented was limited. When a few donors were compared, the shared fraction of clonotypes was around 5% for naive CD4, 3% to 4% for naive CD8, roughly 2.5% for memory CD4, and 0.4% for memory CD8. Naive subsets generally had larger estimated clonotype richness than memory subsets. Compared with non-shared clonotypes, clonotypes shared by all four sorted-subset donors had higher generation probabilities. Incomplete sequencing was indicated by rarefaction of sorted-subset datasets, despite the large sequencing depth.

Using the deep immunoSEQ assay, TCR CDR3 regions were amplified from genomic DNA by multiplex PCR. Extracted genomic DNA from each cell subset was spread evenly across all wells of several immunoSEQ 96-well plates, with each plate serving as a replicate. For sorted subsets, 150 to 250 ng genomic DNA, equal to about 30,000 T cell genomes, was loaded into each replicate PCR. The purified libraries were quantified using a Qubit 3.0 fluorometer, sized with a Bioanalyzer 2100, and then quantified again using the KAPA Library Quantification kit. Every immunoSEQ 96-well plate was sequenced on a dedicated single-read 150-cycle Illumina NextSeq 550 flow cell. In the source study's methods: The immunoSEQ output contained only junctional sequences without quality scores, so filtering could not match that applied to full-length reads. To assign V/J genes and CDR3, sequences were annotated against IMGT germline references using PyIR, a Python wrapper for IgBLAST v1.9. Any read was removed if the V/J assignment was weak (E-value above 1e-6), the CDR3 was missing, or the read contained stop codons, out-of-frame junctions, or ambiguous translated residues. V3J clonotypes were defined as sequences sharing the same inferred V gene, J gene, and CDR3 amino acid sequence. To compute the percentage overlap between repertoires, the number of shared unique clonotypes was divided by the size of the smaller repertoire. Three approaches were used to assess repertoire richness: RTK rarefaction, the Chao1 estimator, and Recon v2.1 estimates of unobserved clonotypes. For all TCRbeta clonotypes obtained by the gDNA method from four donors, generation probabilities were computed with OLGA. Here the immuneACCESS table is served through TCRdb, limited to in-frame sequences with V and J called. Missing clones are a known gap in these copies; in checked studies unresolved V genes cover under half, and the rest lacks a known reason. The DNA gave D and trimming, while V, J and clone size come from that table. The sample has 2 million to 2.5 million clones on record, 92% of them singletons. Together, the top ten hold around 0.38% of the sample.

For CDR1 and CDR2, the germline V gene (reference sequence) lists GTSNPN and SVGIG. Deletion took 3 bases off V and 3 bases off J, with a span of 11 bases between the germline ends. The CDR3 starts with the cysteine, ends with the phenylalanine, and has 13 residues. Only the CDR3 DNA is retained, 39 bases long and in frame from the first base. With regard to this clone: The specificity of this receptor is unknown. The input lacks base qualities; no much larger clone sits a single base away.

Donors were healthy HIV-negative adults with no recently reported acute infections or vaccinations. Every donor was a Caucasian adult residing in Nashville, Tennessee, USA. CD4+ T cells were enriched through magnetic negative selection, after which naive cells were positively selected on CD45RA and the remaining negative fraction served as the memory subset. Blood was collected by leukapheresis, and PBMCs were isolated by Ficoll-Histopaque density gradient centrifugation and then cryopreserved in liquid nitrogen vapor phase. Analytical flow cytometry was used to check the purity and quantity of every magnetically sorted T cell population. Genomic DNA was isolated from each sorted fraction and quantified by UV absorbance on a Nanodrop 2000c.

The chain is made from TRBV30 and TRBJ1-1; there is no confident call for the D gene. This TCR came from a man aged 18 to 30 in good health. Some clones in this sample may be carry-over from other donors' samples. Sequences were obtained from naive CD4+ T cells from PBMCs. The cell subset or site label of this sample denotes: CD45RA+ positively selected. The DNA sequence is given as TGTGCCTGGAGGGTCGGATTTGACACTGAAGCTTTCTTT. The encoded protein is CAWRVGFDTEAFF.